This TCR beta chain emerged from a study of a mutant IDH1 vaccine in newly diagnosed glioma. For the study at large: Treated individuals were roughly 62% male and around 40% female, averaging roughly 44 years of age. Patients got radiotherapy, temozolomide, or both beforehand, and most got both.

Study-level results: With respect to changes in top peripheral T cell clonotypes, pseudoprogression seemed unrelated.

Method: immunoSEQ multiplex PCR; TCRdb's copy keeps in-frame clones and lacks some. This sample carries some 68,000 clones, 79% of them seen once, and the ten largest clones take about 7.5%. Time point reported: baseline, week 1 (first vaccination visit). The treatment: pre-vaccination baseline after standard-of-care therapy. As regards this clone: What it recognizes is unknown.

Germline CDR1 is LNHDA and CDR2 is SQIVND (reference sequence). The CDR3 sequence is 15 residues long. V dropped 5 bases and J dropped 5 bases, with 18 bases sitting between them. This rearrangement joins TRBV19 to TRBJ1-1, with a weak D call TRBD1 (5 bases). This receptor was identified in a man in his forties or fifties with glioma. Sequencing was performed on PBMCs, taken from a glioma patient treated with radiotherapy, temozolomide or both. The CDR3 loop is CASSPQRRRGTEAFF. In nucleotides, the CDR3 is TGTGCCAGTAGTCCCCAAAGGCGCCGGGGGACTGAAGCTTTCTTT. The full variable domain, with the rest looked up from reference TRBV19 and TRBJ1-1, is DGGITQSPKYLFRKEGQNVTLSCEQNLNHDAMYWYRQDPGQGLRLIYYSQIVNDFQKGDIAEGYSVSREKKESFPLTVTSAQKNPTAFYLCASSPQRRRGTEAFFGQGTRLTVV.